The 31 T cell receptor beta chains listed next were all sequenced from one sample in a study of cytomegalovirus exposure and HLA in healthy donors. The study ran its PCR with 60 Vbeta and 13 Jbeta primers. This table comes from immunoSEQ multiplex PCR, and its TCRdb copy is limited to in-frame clones, with some not included. The sample has roughly 150,000 clones, and its top ten clones hold around 1.5%. The sequencing sample was made of PBMCs. These TCRs come from a woman between 50 and 59 years old in good health and CMV-seronegative.

The chain links TRBV5-1 to TRBJ1-2; D remains unclear. V lost 2 bases and J lost 2, with 4 bases in between. CDR3 size: 12 residues. The germline CDR1 and CDR2 sequences are SGHRS and YFSETQ. CDR3 sequence (DNA): TGCGCCAGCAGCTTTGAGAACTATGGCTACACCTTC. Translating gives CASSFENYGYTF.

The rearrangement joins TRBV13 to TRBJ2-7; 9 bases map to TRBD2. The CDR3 consists of 16 residues. Germline CDR1 reads PRHDT; CDR2 reads FYEKMQ (reference sequence). Trimming cost V 0 bases and J 5 bases; bases outside gene matches: 8. CDR3 coding DNA: TGTGCCAGCAGCTTAGGCTCCTCTAGCGGGATTAACGAGCAGTACTTC. Encoded protein: CASSLGSSSGINEQYF. The full variable domain, its missing parts supplied by reference TRBV13 and TRBJ2-7, is AAGVIQSPRHLIKEKRETATLKCYPIPRHDTVYWYQQGPGQDPQFLISFYEKMQSDKGSIPDRFSAQQFSDYHSELNMSSLELGDSALYFCASSLGSSSGINEQYFGPGTRLTVT.

The rearrangement joins TRBV5-1 to TRBJ1-1; D uncertain. Germline V lookup: CDR1 SGHRS, CDR2 YFSETQ. Trimming pared 1 base from V and 1 base from J, leaving 5 bases between. The CDR3 has 13 residues. DNA of the CDR3: TGCGCCAGCAGCTTGCAGGAGAACACTGAAGCTTTCTTT. This translates into CASSLQENTEAFF.

The genes are TRBV4-1 and TRBJ2-6; no firm D call. The CDR3 has 16 amino acids. V lost 0 bases, J lost 4 bases, and 10 bases lay in between. Germline CDR1 is MGHRA and CDR2 is YSYEKL. Written as DNA, the CDR3 is TGCGCCAGCAGCCAAGATAGCCGGGTCGGGGCCAACGTCCTGACTTTC. Translation gives CASSQDSRVGANVLTF.

The chain couples TRBV7-9 to TRBJ1-2; TRBD1 agrees at 7 bases. J was trimmed by 7 bases and V by 6 bases; bases with no gene match: 8. This CDR3 spans 13 amino acids. Germline CDR1 is SEHNR and CDR2 is FQNEAQ (reference sequence). The CDR3 region is CASSPQGGLGYTF. The CDR3 DNA follows: TGTGCCAGCAGTCCGCAGGGGGGCCTTGGCTACACCTTC.

The chain combines TRBV5-6 with TRBJ2-7, with 10 bases lining up with TRBD1. Germline V gene data show CDR1 as SGHDT and CDR2 as YYEEEE. V trimming: 3 bases; J trimming: 3 bases; junction bases outside the gene matches: 3. The CDR3 runs to 14 residues. CDR3 region: CASSWGDRGYEQYF. The CDR3 DNA reads as TGTGCCAGCAGCTGGGGGGACAGGGGCTACGAGCAGTACTTC.

V and J are TRBV30 and TRBJ1-2, with D maybe TRBD1 (6 bases). The germline gives CDR1 GTSNPN, CDR2 SVGIG (reference sequence). The CDR3 extends over 12 amino acids. V shed 5 bases and J shed 8 bases, with 15 bases lying between them. The CDR3 coding sequence is TGTGCCTGGGGGACGGGGGGGCGCGGCTACACCTTC. Protein product: CAWGTGGRGYTF.

This chain joins TRBV6-1 and TRBJ1-6; D possibly corresponds to TRBD1 (5 bases). V shed 2 bases and J shed 6 bases, with 14 bases lying between them. This CDR3 contains 16 residues. Germline V CDR1 and CDR2: MNHNS, SASEGT. In DNA form, the CDR3 reads TGTGCCAGCAGTGAATTTCGGGGGACGGGTAATTCACCCCTCCACTTT. Encoded protein: CASSEFRGTGNSPLHF.

The V and J genes are TRBV6-1 and TRBJ1-1; TRBD1 aligns across 7 bases. V was clipped by 3 bases and J by 3 bases; unmatched bases: 7. This CDR3 spans 15 amino acids. Germline loops: CDR1 MNHNS, CDR2 SASEGT. The CDR3 DNA reads TGTGCCAGCAGTGATACGACAGGGTGGGACACTGAAGCTTTCTTT. Its translation is CASSDTTGWDTEAFF.

The chain couples TRBV29-1 to TRBJ2-6; a possible D gene is TRBD2 (5 bases). Trimming removed 6 bases from V and 7 bases from J, with 13 bases in between. This CDR3 region has 13 residues. Germline V gene sequence: CDR1 SQVTM, CDR2 ANQGSEA. The CDR3, as DNA: TGCAGCGTGAAAACGACGGGAGCCAACGTCCTGACTTTC. Translation: CSVKTTGANVLTF.

The genes are TRBV7-9 and TRBJ1-2; D unresolved. The CDR3 has 13 residues. V lost 8 bases, J lost 7 bases, and 17 bases lay in between. The germline V gene encodes CDR1 SEHNR and CDR2 FQNEAQ (reference sequence). CDR3 coding DNA: TGTGCCAGCCACCTTGGTCGACTGTCTGGCTACACCTTC. This gives the protein CASHLGRLSGYTF.

The genes are TRBV30 and TRBJ2-7; D perhaps matches TRBD1 (5 bases). This CDR3 has 14 residues. The germline CDR1 and CDR2 sequences are GTSNPN and SVGIG (reference sequence). V shed 0 bases and J shed 5 bases, with 14 bases lying between them. Here the CDR3 reads CAWSVLAGRHEQYF. The CDR3, as DNA: TGTGCCTGGAGTGTACTCGCAGGGCGGCACGAGCAGTACTTC.

This chain's CDR3 is CASSFSAGLETQYF. The CDR3 DNA sequence: TGTGCCAGCAGCTTTTCCGCGGGATTAGAGACCCAGTACTTC. The V gene is TRBV7-2, the J gene TRBJ2-5; weak D call: TRBD2 (6 bases). Germline-derived CDR1 and CDR2 are SGHTA and FQGNSA. The length of the CDR3 is 14 residues. With 3 bases removed from V and 4 bases from J, the gap between germline ends came to 12 bases.

The chain has TRBV2 and TRBJ2-2; TRBD1 matches 11 bases. J gave up 3 bases and V 7 bases, and 1 base lay outside the gene matches. Per the germline V gene, CDR1 is SNHLY and CDR2 is FYNNEI. The CDR3 runs 14 residues. The CDR3 nucleotides read TGTGCCAGCAAGGGACAGGGGGACACCGGGGAGCTGTTTTTT. Encoded protein: CASKGQGDTGELFF.

The J gene is TRBJ2-1, the V gene TRBV15, with TRBD2 identical over 8 bases. There are 15 residues in the CDR3. The trim removed 7 bases at V and 0 bases at J, leaving 5 bases unmatched. CDR1 LNHNV and CDR2 YYDKDF come from the germline V gene (reference sequence). CDR3 nucleotide sequence: TGTGCCACCAAGTCCGGGACTAGCTCCTACAATGAGCAGTTCTTC. As protein: CATKSGTSSYNEQFF.

The rearrangement joins TRBV27 to TRBJ2-7, with 7 bases fitting TRBD2. J was trimmed by 4 bases and V by 2 bases; bases with no gene match: 5. This CDR3 is 14 amino acids long. The germline gives CDR1 MNHEY, CDR2 SMNVEV (reference sequence). As DNA, the CDR3 is TGTGCCAGCAGTTTAGGCGGGGAGGGGTACGAGCAGTACTTC. Amino acid sequence: CASSLGGEGYEQYF.

This chain uses TRBV19 with TRBJ1-5, with unresolved D. This CDR3 contains 13 residues. V was cut by 5 bases and J by 2 bases, with 7 bases left in between. The germline gives CDR1 LNHDA, CDR2 SQIVND (reference sequence). For the CDR3, the DNA is TGTGCCAGTAGTCACGGTGGCAATCAGCCCCAGCATTTT. Translated, it gives CASSHGGNQPQHF.

The rearrangement joins TRBV11-2 to TRBJ2-7, with TRBD2 as a possible D gene (7 bases). V lost 0 bases to trimming and J lost 2 bases, with 8 bases between them. CDR3 length: 14 residues. CDR1 SGHAT and CDR2 FQNNGV come from the germline V gene. CDR3 bases: TGTGCCAGCAGCTTAGAAGGGGGGGCCTACGAGCAGTACTTC. Its protein is CASSLEGGAYEQYF. Full variable domain (remainder filled in from reference TRBV11-2 and TRBJ2-7): EAGVAQSPRYKIIEKRQSVAFWCNPISGHATLYWYQQILGQGPKLLIQFQNNGVVDDSQLPKDRFSAERLKGVDSTLKIQPAKLEDSAVYLCASSLEGGAYEQYFGPGTRLTVT.

V gene TRBV4-2 combines with J gene TRBJ1-2, with D uncertain. The V gene lost 1 base and the J gene lost 4 bases, with 10 bases spanning the gap. In germline, CDR1 is LGHNA, CDR2 YNFKEQ. This CDR3 has 14 amino acids. The CDR3 loop is CASSQVPVSYGYTF. CDR3 in DNA: TGTGCCAGCAGCCAAGTCCCAGTATCCTATGGCTACACCTTC.

The chain carries TRBV9 and TRBJ1-1; D unresolved. Germline V CDR1 and CDR2: SGDLS, YYNGEE. The CDR3 is 15 residues long. Between the trimmed V and J ends, which lost 0 bases and 6 bases, there was a span of 15 bases. CDR3 region: CASSVEPGRSAEAFF. CDR3 DNA sequence: TGTGCCAGCAGCGTAGAACCGGGGAGAAGTGCTGAAGCTTTCTTT.

The J gene is TRBJ2-1, the V gene TRBV30, with D unclear. The V gene lost 0 bases and the J gene lost 5 bases, with 17 bases spanning the gap. The CDR3 is 16 amino acids. Germline V lookup: CDR1 GTSNPN, CDR2 SVGIG (reference sequence). CDR3 protein: CAWSVRLSVENNEQFF. In nucleotides, the CDR3 is TGTGCCTGGAGTGTAAGACTGTCAGTGGAGAACAATGAGCAGTTCTTC.

The chain employs TRBV6-5 and TRBJ2-3; 8 bases agree with TRBD1. Trimming cost V 5 bases and J 0 bases; bases outside gene matches: 1. The CDR3 loop spans 14 amino acids. Germline assignment: CDR1 MNHEY and CDR2 SVGAGI. This chain's CDR3 is CASSGTGSTDTQYF. Here the CDR3 DNA reads TGTGCCAGCAGTGGGACAGGTAGCACAGATACGCAGTATTTT.

The chain joins TRBV7-3 to TRBJ2-7, with 9 bases matching TRBD1. Germline V CDR1 and CDR2: SGHTA, FQGTGA. V lost 5 bases and J lost 5; bases outside the gene matches: 10. This CDR3 has 15 residues. CDR3 DNA sequence: TGTGCCAGCAGCCCCCTGGGACAGGGTGCCCACGAGCAGTACTTC. It yields the protein CASSPLGQGAHEQYF.

V gene TRBV5-1 combines with J gene TRBJ2-3; 7 nucleotides line up with TRBD2. There are 15 residues in the CDR3. V trimming: 2 bases; J trimming: 3 bases; junction bases outside the gene matches: 6. Germline CDR1 SGHRS, CDR2 YFSETQ. The CDR3 DNA is TGCGCCAGCAGCTTTAGACTAGCCGAGACAGATACGCAGTATTTT. This sequence encodes CASSFRLAETDTQYF.

About this clone: Other DNA sequences from this sample encode an identical CDR3 as well. This chain links TRBV6-1 with TRBJ1-2, with 9 bases lining up with TRBD1. Per the germline V gene, CDR1 is MNHNS and CDR2 is SASEGT. V dropped 6 bases and J dropped 2; count of bases not matched to a gene: 1. CDR3 length: 13 amino acids. CDR3: CASRGTGNYGYTF. The CDR3 DNA reads as TGTGCCAGCAGGGGGACAGGGAACTATGGCTACACCTTC.

The rearrangement uses TRBV19 and TRBJ2-7; D is ambiguous. Per germline, CDR1 LNHDA and CDR2 SQIVND (reference sequence). This CDR3 spans 13 amino acids. Trimming took off 1 base at V and 2 bases at J, with 6 bases between the two ends. CDR3 protein: CASSIAIPYEQYF. The CDR3, as DNA: TGTGCCAGTAGTATAGCAATTCCCTACGAGCAGTACTTC. Supplemented by reference TRBV19 and TRBJ2-7, the full variable domain reads DGGITQSPKYLFRKEGQNVTLSCEQNLNHDAMYWYRQDPGQGLRLIYYSQIVNDFQKGDIAEGYSVSREKKESFPLTVTSAQKNPTAFYLCASSIAIPYEQYFGPGTRLTVT.

DNA for the CDR3: TGTGCCAGCAACCTGCAGGGTTTTGGACTGTTTTTT. It yields the protein CASNLQGFGLFF. The chain employs TRBV6-1 and TRBJ1-4; TRBD1 is a possible D gene (5 bases). V shed 7 bases and J shed 13 bases, with 16 bases lying between them. In germline, CDR1 is MNHNS, CDR2 SASEGT. CDR3 length: 12 amino acids.

This chain connects TRBV2 to TRBJ1-5, with D hard to call. The V end was cut by 4 bases, the J end by 0 bases, with 13 bases between. Germline V gene data show CDR1 as SNHLY and CDR2 as FYNNEI. The CDR3 is 16 amino acids. The CDR3 DNA reads TGTGCCAGCAGTGGCGGAGGTATTTATAGCAATCAGCCCCAGCATTTT. Protein: CASSGGGIYSNQPQHF. The full variable domain, in which reference TRBV2 and TRBJ1-5 provide the parts outside the CDR3, is EPEVTQTPSHQVTQMGQEVILRCVPISNHLYFYWYRQILGQKVEFLVSFYNNEISEKSEIFDDQFSVERPDGSNFTLKIRSTKLEDSAMYFCASSGGGIYSNQPQHFGDGTRLSIL.

The chain links TRBV9 to TRBJ2-7; D gene ambiguous. This CDR3 spans 14 amino acids. Trimming left V 0 bases short and J 0 bases short, with 7 bases between. CDR1 is SGDLS, CDR2 YYNGEE, per germline. CDR3 coding DNA: TGTGCCAGCAGCGTAGAAGTGGCCTCCTACGAGCAGTACTTC. Residues: CASSVEVASYEQYF. The full variable domain, its missing parts supplied by reference TRBV9 and TRBJ2-7, is DSGVTQTPKHLITATGQRVTLRCSPRSGDLSVYWYQQSLDQGLQFLIQYYNGEERAKGNILERFSAQQFPDLHSELNLSSLELGDSALYFCASSVEVASYEQYFGPGTRLTVT.

The gene calls are TRBV28 and TRBJ2-3, with unresolved D. Trimming stripped 3 bases from V and 6 bases from J, with 7 bases between. CDR1 and CDR2 (germline): MDHEN, SYDVKM. CDR3 size: 12 residues. The CDR3 region is CASSFFADTQYF. In DNA, the CDR3 is TGTGCCAGCAGTTTTTTTGCGGATACGCAGTATTTT.

The rearrangement links TRBV6-5 to TRBJ2-1; the match to TRBD2 covers 8 bases. CDR3 length: 15 amino acids. Germline-derived CDR1 and CDR2 are MNHEY and SVGAGI. V lost 6 bases to trimming and J lost 5 bases; unmatched junction nucleotides: 9. CDR3 nucleotide sequence: TGTGCCAGCAGGCCCTTTCGGGGGGGGGACAATGAGCAGTTCTTC. This encodes CASRPFRGGDNEQFF.